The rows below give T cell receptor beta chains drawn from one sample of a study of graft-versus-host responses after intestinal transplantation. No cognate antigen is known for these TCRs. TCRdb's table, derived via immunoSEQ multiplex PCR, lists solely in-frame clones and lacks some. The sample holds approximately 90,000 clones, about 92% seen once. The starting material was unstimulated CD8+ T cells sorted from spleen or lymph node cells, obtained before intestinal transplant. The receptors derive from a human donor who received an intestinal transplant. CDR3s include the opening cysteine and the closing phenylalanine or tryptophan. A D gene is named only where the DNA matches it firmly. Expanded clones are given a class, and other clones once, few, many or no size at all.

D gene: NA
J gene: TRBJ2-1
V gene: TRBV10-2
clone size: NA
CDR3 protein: CATAQEYRAGEQFF
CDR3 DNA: TGCGCCACCGCCCAGGAATACAGGGCGGGTGAGCAGTTCTTC

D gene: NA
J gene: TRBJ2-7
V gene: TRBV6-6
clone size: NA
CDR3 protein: CASTQGIPSEQYF
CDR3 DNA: TGTGCCAGCACCCAGGGGATCCCCTCCGAGCAGTACTTC

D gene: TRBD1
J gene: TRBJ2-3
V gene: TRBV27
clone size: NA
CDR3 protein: CASSPRPGTVSTDTQYF
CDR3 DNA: TGTGCCAGCAGTCCTCGCCCCGGGACAGTCAGCACAGATACGCAGTATTTT

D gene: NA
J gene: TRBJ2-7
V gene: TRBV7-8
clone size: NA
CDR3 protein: CASSLYGAYEQYF
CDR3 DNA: TGTGCCAGCAGCTTATACGGAGCCTACGAGCAGTACTTC

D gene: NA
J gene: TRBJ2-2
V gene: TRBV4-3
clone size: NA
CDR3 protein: CASSPTGSGNTGELFF
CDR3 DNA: TGCGCCAGCAGCCCCACAGGGTCCGGGAACACCGGGGAGCTGTTTTTT

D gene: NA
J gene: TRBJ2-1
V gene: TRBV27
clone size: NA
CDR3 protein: CASSFGGGGHEQFF
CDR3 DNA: TGTGCCAGCAGTTTCGGGGGAGGGGGGCATGAGCAGTTCTTC

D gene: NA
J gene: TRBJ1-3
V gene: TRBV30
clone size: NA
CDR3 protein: CAWISGLTGNTIYF
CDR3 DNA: TGTGCCTGGATTTCTGGCCTCACTGGAAACACCATATATTTT

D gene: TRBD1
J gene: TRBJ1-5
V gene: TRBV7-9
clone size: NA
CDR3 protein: CASSSGTGVRPQHF
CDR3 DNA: TGTGCCAGCAGCTCTGGGACAGGGGTAAGGCCCCAGCATTTT

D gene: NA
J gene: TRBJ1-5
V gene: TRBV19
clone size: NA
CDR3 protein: CASSTNPGRDQPQHF
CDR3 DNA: TGTGCCAGTAGTACAAACCCGGGCAGGGATCAGCCCCAGCATTTT

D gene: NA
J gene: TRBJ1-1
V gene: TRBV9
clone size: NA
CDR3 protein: CASSPAVVDIAEAFF
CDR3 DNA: TGTGCCAGCAGCCCAGCGGTGGTGGATATCGCTGAAGCTTTCTTT

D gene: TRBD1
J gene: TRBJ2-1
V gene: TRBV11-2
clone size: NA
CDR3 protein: CASSSDYRGYNEQFF
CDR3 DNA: TGTGCCAGCAGCTCCGATTACAGGGGCTACAATGAGCAGTTCTTC

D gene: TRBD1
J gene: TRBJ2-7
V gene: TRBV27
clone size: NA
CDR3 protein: CASSNRGSSYEQYF
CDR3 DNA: TGTGCCAGCAGTAACAGGGGGAGCTCCTACGAGCAGTACTTC

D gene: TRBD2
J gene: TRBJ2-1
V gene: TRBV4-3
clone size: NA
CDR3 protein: CASSRGTSGDNEQFF
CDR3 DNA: TGCGCCAGCAGCCGCGGGACTAGCGGGGACAATGAGCAGTTCTTC

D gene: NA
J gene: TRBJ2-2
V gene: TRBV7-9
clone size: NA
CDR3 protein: CATDLDSANTGELFF
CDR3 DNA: TGTGCCACGGATTTGGACAGCGCGAACACCGGGGAGCTGTTTTTT

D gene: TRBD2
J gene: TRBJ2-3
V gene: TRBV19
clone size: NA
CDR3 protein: CATHSGGGTDTQYF
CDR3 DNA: TGTGCCACCCATAGCGGGGGCGGGACAGATACGCAGTATTTT

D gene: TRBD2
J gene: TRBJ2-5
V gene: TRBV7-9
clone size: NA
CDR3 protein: CASMSRGEDQETQYF
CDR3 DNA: TGTGCCAGCATGTCCCGGGGGGAGGACCAAGAGACCCAGTACTTC

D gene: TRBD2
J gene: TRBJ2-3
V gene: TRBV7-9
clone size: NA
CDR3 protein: CATILLRLAGDSSTDTQYF
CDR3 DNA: TGTGCCACTATCCTACTCAGACTAGCGGGGGATTCTAGCACAGATACGCAGTATTTT

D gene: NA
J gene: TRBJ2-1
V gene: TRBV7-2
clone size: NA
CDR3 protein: CASSVSVSYNEQFF
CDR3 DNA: TGTGCCAGCAGCGTCAGCGTCTCCTACAATGAGCAGTTCTTC

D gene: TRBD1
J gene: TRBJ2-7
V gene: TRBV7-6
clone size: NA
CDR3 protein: CASSPGGTGGSYEQYF
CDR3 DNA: TGTGCCAGCAGCCCCGGAGGGACAGGGGGCTCCTACGAGCAGTACTTC

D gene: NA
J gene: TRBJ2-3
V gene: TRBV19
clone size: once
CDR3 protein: CASSSGSTDTQYF
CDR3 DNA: TGTGCCAGTAGTAGCGGGAGCACAGATACGCAGTATTTT

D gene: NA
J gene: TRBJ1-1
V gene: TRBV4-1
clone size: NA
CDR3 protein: CASSQAQGPDTEAFF
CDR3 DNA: TGCGCCAGCAGCCAAGCCCAGGGGCCCGACACTGAAGCTTTCTTT

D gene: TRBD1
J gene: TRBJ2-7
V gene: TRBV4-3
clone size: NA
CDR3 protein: CASSQGTGGMEQYF
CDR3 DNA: TGCGCCAGCAGCCAGGGGACAGGTGGAATGGAGCAGTACTTC

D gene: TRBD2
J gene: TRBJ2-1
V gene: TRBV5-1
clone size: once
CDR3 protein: CASSLAGSGGADEQFF
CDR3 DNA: TGCGCCAGCAGCTTGGCGGGTAGCGGGGGGGCCGATGAGCAGTTCTTC